The text below deals with one TCR beta chain. This sample was included in a study of CD8 T cells in Susac syndrome. An input of about 0.45 to 1 ug of RNA was subjected to reverse transcription using random hexamers. Across 54 Vbeta and 13 Jbeta, immunoSEQ multiplex PCR amplified TCR beta CDR3. TCRdb called the immunoSEQ multiplex PCR reads again in MiXCR, with one record for every CDR3 protein. In the table there are 200,000 or so distinct CDR3 sequences, around 90% of which are singletons. CD8+ and CD4+ T cells taken from blood had their TCR beta sequenced. The patients serving as multiple sclerosis controls were treatment-naive. They had stable or active relapsing-remitting disease and fulfilled revised McDonald criteria. Negative isolation was applied to CD8+ and CD4+ T cells, and FACS enrichment was applied to TEMRA cells. Unmatched junction bases numbered 6, after V lost 0 bases and J lost 2 bases. The CDR3 totals 17 residues. Looked up from germline, CDR1 is SGDLS and CDR2 is YYNGEE.

The sample consisted of CD8+ T cells from PBMCs. The gene calls are TRBV9 and TRBJ2-3, with TRBD2 matching over 10 bases. The receptor's source is a human donor with multiple sclerosis. The CDR3 nucleotides read TGTGCCAGCAGCGTAGAGGCTAGCGGGGGTTACACAGATACGCAGTATTTT. It specifies CASSVEASGGYTDTQYF. The full variable domain, in which reference TRBV9 and TRBJ2-3 provide the parts outside the CDR3, is DSGVTQTPKHLITATGQRVTLRCSPRSGDLSVYWYQQSLDQGLQFLIQYYNGEERAKGNILERFSAQQFPDLHSELNLSSLELGDSALYFCASSVEASGGYTDTQYFGPGTRLTVL.